This T cell receptor (beta chain) was recorded in a study of T cells after yellow fever vaccination. Notes on the study in general: Reappearance after the booster was seen for most primary-vaccination clones, at 95% to 97% CD4 and 80% to 90% CD8. A small proportion of clonotypes was detected in both the CD4 and CD8 compartments.

As TCR cDNA was made by 5'RACE template switching, a universal primer site and UMIs were added. TCRdb recomputed calls from the 5' RACE reads with MiXCR, one row per CDR3 protein. There are over 100,000 distinct CDR3 sequences in the sample; 7.5% to 9.5% occur only once, and around 25% lies in the top ten. The V segment lost 8 bases and the J segment 3 bases; nucleotides outside the gene matches: 9. Germline CDR1 reads MNHEY; CDR2 reads SMNVEV (reference sequence). CDR3 length equals 15 residues. This clonotype occurred a few times. As yet, its antigen is unknown. This chain joins TRBV27 and TRBJ2-7; 11 bases map to TRBD2. This sequence was found in a man aged 25 to 40 who received the YFV17D yellow fever vaccine. Sequencing used CD8+ T cells sorted from PBMCs, obtained 45 days after the yellow fever booster vaccination. The CDR3 reads CASGWVGTSGYEQYF. CDR3 in DNA: TGTGCCAGCGGATGGGTTGGGACTAGCGGCTACGAGCAGTACTTC.